The next 20 T cell receptor beta chains were all read from a single sample in a study of early T cells in non-severe SARS-CoV-2 infection. MiXCR, run by TCRdb on the 5' RACE reads, gives a single entry per CDR3 protein. The profile shows tens of thousands of distinct CDR3 sequences, around a sixth of them singletons. The material was whole blood, obtained at baseline. The source of these receptors is an adult who was a healthcare worker with PCR-confirmed SARS-CoV-2 infection or an uninfected control (not recorded which).

This clonotype turned up a few times. The rearrangement uses TRBV10-1 and TRBJ2-1; 7 bases map to TRBD2. The CDR3 is 13 residues long. In germline, CDR1 is WNHNN, CDR2 SYGVQD (reference sequence). The trim removed 5 bases at V and 6 bases at J, leaving 4 bases unmatched. CDR3 in amino acids: CASSSGAVNEQFF. The CDR3 DNA reads TGCGCCAGCAGTAGCGGGGCAGTCAATGAGCAGTTCTTC.

This clonotype has a handful of counts. The chain joins TRBV28 to TRBJ1-1; D is unresolved. The CDR3 totals 14 residues. Germline loops: CDR1 MDHEN, CDR2 SYDVKM. The V end was cut by 1 base, the J end by 8 bases, with 14 bases between. CDR3 nucleotide sequence: TGTGCCAGCAGTTTATACGTCCGTAGTAAAGAAGCTTTCTTT. It yields the protein CASSLYVRSKEAFF.

This clonotype has more than one count but fewer than ten. The chain links TRBV5-1 to TRBJ1-6, with TRBD1 as a possible D gene (5 bases). Per germline, CDR1 SGHRS and CDR2 YFSETQ. CDR3 length equals 17 residues. V was cut by 3 bases and J by 2 bases, with 15 bases left in between. CDR3 in DNA: TGCGCCAGCAGCTCACGACAGCGAAGAGCCTATAATTCACCCCTCCACTTT. Its protein product is CASSSRQRRAYNSPLHF.

This clonotype was counted only a few times. The CDR3 DNA reads as TGTGCCAGCAGTGAAGTTAGCGGGAGCTACGAGCAGTACTTC. This encodes CASSEVSGSYEQYF. This chain joins TRBV6-1 and TRBJ2-7; the match to TRBD2 covers 9 bases. This CDR3 has 14 amino acids. J lost 3 bases, V lost 1 base, and 1 base had no gene match. Germline loops: CDR1 MNHNS, CDR2 SASEGT.

This clonotype was seen a handful of times. This chain uses TRBV3-1 with TRBJ2-1; TRBD2 is a possible D gene (6 bases). This CDR3 is 15 amino acids long. V was pared by 1 base and J by 10 bases, with 17 bases between. CDR1 and CDR2 from the germline V gene are LGHDT and YNNKEL (reference sequence). The CDR3 coding sequence is TGTGCCAGCAGCCAAGTTGAATGGGCTAGCGACGAGCAGTTCTTC. Amino acids: CASSQVEWASDEQFF.

This chain uses TRBV10-2 with TRBJ2-4; D might be TRBD1 (6 bases). This CDR3 has 16 amino acids. CDR1 and CDR2 (germline): WSHSY, SAAADI. The V and J ends lost 7 bases and 0 bases respectively, with 16 bases between them. Here the CDR3 reads CASNQNRAIAKNIQYF. CDR3 bases: TGCGCCAGCAACCAGAACAGGGCTATAGCCAAAAACATTCAGTACTTC.

This clonotype was counted between two and nine times. The genes are TRBV12-3 or TRBV12-4 and TRBJ2-1; 9 nucleotides line up with TRBD1. The J segment lost 15 bases and the V segment lost 6 bases, leaving 9 bases of the junction unmatched. This CDR3 has 12 residues. CDR3 DNA sequence: TGTGCCAGCAGCCTGGCCGGGACAGGGTTGTTCTTC. This sequence encodes CASSLAGTGLFF.

There are a few counts of this clonotype. The chain uses TRBV28 and TRBJ1-1; D is possibly TRBD1 (5 bases). From germline, CDR1 is MDHEN and CDR2 SYDVKM. This CDR3 is 14 amino acids long. V lost 2 bases to trimming and J lost 4 bases, with 11 bases between them. For the CDR3, the DNA is TGTGCCAGCAGTTTACAGGGATCCGGCACTGAAGCTTTCTTT. Translated, it gives CASSLQGSGTEAFF.

The chain employs TRBV6-1 and TRBJ1-3; tentative D call: TRBD1 (5 bases). Germline lookup yields CDR1 MNHNS and CDR2 SASEGT. The CDR3 totals 13 residues. Trimming stripped 8 bases from V and 2 bases from J, with 10 bases between. DNA of the CDR3: TGTGCCAGCGGGGGGTTGGCTGGAAACACCATATATTTT. The encoded protein is CASGGLAGNTIYF.

This clonotype was seen repeatedly, ten times or more. The V and J genes are TRBV12-3 or TRBV12-4 and TRBJ1-3, with D unclear. Trimming pared 3 bases from V and 0 bases from J, leaving 6 bases between. The length of the CDR3 is 14 residues. CDR3 in amino acids: CASSLVGSGNTIYF. CDR3 nucleotides: TGTGCCAGCAGTTTGGTAGGCTCTGGAAACACCATATATTTT.

The V and J genes are TRBV4-1 and TRBJ2-3, with 13 positions matching TRBD2. The CDR3 sequence is 18 residues long. Germline V gene data show CDR1 as MGHRA and CDR2 as YSYEKL. The junction had 8 bases not matched to a gene; V was cut back by 0 bases and J by 5 bases. CDR3 nucleotide sequence: TGCGCCAGCAGCCAAGAAGAACTAGCGGGAGGGCCAGAAGATACGCAGTATTTT. Translation: CASSQEELAGGPEDTQYF.

The rearrangement joins TRBV11-2 to TRBJ2-7; TRBD1 might be the D (6 bases). With 3 bases removed from V and 3 bases from J, the gap between germline ends came to 12 bases. The CDR3 extends over 14 amino acids. Germline V gene sequence: CDR1 SGHAT, CDR2 FQNNGV. The DNA for the CDR3 is TGTGCCAGCAGCTTCTCAGGGGACCACTACGAGCAGTACTTC. It specifies CASSFSGDHYEQYF. The whole variable domain, remainder taken from reference TRBV11-2 and TRBJ2-7, is EAGVAQSPRYKIIEKRQSVAFWCNPISGHATLYWYQQILGQGPKLLIQFQNNGVVDDSQLPKDRFSAERLKGVDSTLKIQPAKLEDSAVYLCASSFSGDHYEQYFGPGTRLTVT.

The V gene is TRBV27, the J gene TRBJ1-2, with a tentative D call TRBD1 (6 bases). Germline V gene sequence: CDR1 MNHEY, CDR2 SMNVEV (reference sequence). The CDR3 runs to 14 residues. V lost 8 bases to trimming and J lost 4 bases, with 17 bases between them. DNA of the CDR3: TGTGCCAGCCGAAGCAATGGACAGATCTATGGCTACACCTTC. It specifies CASRSNGQIYGYTF.

V and J are TRBV20-1 and TRBJ2-7; D not certain. Germline V gene lookup returns CDR1 DFQATT and CDR2 SNEGSKA (reference sequence). The CDR3 is 13 residues long. V lost 4 bases and J lost 2, with 12 bases in between. CDR3 in DNA: TGCAGTGCTATCGGACCTAACCCCTACGAGCAGTACTTC. Translating gives CSAIGPNPYEQYF.

This clonotype was seen only a few times. The CDR3 is CASSFRTEDTQYF. Here the CDR3 DNA reads TGTGCCAGCAGCTTCCGGACCGAGGATACGCAGTATTTT. V and J are TRBV11-2 and TRBJ2-3; D gene ambiguous. CDR1 is SGHAT and CDR2 is FQNNGV in the germline V gene. Trimming took 3 bases from V and 6 from J, leaving 10 bases between them. The length of the CDR3 is 13 residues.

V gene TRBV7-9 combines with J gene TRBJ1-1, with D perhaps TRBD1 (5 bases). The CDR3 is 13 residues long. Germline values: CDR1 SEHNR, CDR2 FQNEAQ (reference sequence). V lost 4 bases and J lost 0, with 6 bases in between. CDR3 nucleotides: TGTGCCAGCAGCTCGGGACTGAACACTGAAGCTTTCTTT. Its protein is CASSSGLNTEAFF.

This clonotype was seen a few times. This rearrangement joins TRBV5-5 to TRBJ1-1; 10 positions match TRBD1. CDR1 and CDR2 from the germline V gene are SGHKS and YYEKEE (reference sequence). J gave up 5 bases and V 4 bases, and 5 bases lay outside the gene matches. This CDR3 has 14 residues. The CDR3 loop is CASSTGQGGTEAFF. The CDR3 DNA follows: TGTGCCAGCAGCACCGGACAGGGGGGAACTGAAGCTTTCTTT.

The table lists this clonotype with a few counts. This chain joins TRBV11-2 and TRBJ2-1; perhaps TRBD2 as D (6 bases). CDR3 size: 15 residues. The V gene lost 1 base and the J gene lost 7 bases, with 14 bases spanning the gap. Germline V CDR1 and CDR2: SGHAT, FQNNGV. The CDR3 here is CASSLGGAGRNEQFF. In DNA, the CDR3 is TGTGCCAGCAGCTTAGGGGGAGCGGGCCGGAATGAGCAGTTCTTC.

V and J are TRBV10-3 and TRBJ2-7, with TRBD1 matching 9 bases. The CDR3 has 14 amino acids. Unmatched junction bases numbered 11, after V lost 11 bases and J lost 3 bases. CDR1 is ENHRY and CDR2 is SYGVKD in the germline V gene. The CDR3: CAAAGQGSVYEQYF. The CDR3 coding sequence is TGTGCCGCCGCGGGACAGGGATCCGTCTACGAGCAGTACTTC.

Only a few counts were recorded for this clonotype. Here the CDR3 reads CASSAILMTGANVLTF. As DNA, the CDR3 is TGTGCCAGCAGCGCCATACTCATGACTGGGGCCAACGTCCTGACTTTC. The chain joins TRBV11-2 to TRBJ2-6; no clear D. V was cut by 5 bases and J by 2 bases, with 13 bases left in between. The CDR3 spans 16 residues. Germline CDR1 SGHAT, CDR2 FQNNGV.